This T cell receptor (beta chain) was identified in a study of Ad26.COV2.S vaccination and SARS-CoV-2 variants. Looking at the study overall: This donor came from the COV1001 trial of Ad26.COV2.S. Ad26.COV2.S was injected intramuscularly once or twice, 56 days apart.

The method was immunoSEQ multiplex PCR; TCRdb's version includes in-frame clones alone and lacks a portion of them. The repertoire holds 400,000 to 500,000 clones, with about 88% as singletons. Treatment here: over 15 received Ad26.COV2.S at low or high dose, single or two shots; about five received placebo; per-sample allocation not given. On day 63 after the first injection, vaccine and placebo recipients gave samples. It was an adult aged 18-55 years in Boston who was the donor. About this clone: Its antigen is as yet unknown.

Study observations and caveats: An underestimation of total T cell responses may have resulted from the TCR breadth and depth analyses.

CDR3 length equals 13 residues. The germline V gene encodes CDR1 SNHLY and CDR2 FYNNEI. V lost 4 bases, J lost 9 bases, and 14 bases lay in between. V is TRBV2 and J is TRBJ2-3, with D tentatively TRBD2 (5 bases). The source is a person aged 18-60 years who received the Ad26.COV2.S COVID-19 vaccine or a placebo. The starting material was peripheral blood, obtained in a trial of Ad26.COV2.S vaccine versus placebo. CDR3 bases: TGTGCCAGCAGTGGGGCACTAGGTGGGACGCAGTATTTT. Its translation is CASSGALGGTQYF.